This entry lists 4 T cell receptor beta chains sequenced from one sample in a study of technical replicates of blood from several donors. Libraries were prepared by immunoSEQ multiplex PCR; TCRdb keeps only in-frame clonotypes and omits some of them. The table lists tens of thousands of clones, roughly 96% of them singletons, with 0.2% in the top ten. What was sequenced was T cells isolated from PBMCs. The receptors derive from a human donor in good health.

V and J are TRBV6-1 and TRBJ2-7; TRBD1 matches 8 bases. From germline, CDR1 is MNHNS and CDR2 SASEGT. V shed 5 bases, J shed 1 base, and the junction held 7 bases outside the gene matches. The CDR3 totals 15 residues. CDR3 loop: CASSLRQGMSYEQYF. The CDR3 DNA follows: TGTGCCAGCAGTCTACGACAGGGGATGTCCTACGAGCAGTACTTC.

CDR3 nucleotides: TGTGCCAGCATGGGACTAGCAGGAGATACGCAGTATTTT. Encoded protein: CASMGLAGDTQYF. The chain links TRBV27 to TRBJ2-3; 9 nucleotides align to TRBD2. V shed 7 bases and J 5 bases; nucleotides not matched to a gene: 4. This CDR3 has 13 amino acids. CDR1 and CDR2 (germline): MNHEY, SMNVEV (reference sequence).

This chain links TRBV28 with TRBJ1-4; tentatively, D is TRBD1 (5 bases). This CDR3 spans 17 amino acids. CDR1 and CDR2 from the germline V gene are MDHEN and SYDVKM. V was shortened by 6 bases and J by 7 bases, with 24 bases between the two germline ends. The CDR3 spells CASSGVTGDGRLEKLFF. CDR3 nucleotides: TGTGCCAGCAGCGGGGTCACGGGGGACGGGAGACTTGAAAAACTGTTTTTT.

The chain uses TRBV15 and TRBJ1-1; 7 bases fit TRBD1. J was trimmed by 1 base and V by 9 bases; bases with no gene match: 8. This CDR3 has 14 residues. Germline CDR1 reads LNHNV; CDR2 reads YYDKDF (reference sequence). This CDR3 is CATNAGGSNTEAFF. The DNA for the CDR3 is TGTGCCACGAACGCAGGGGGTTCGAACACTGAAGCTTTCTTT.